This TCR beta chain is drawn from a study of cytomegalovirus exposure and HLA in healthy donors. Primers included in the PCR were 60 Vbeta and 13 Jbeta primers. Profiled with immunoSEQ multiplex PCR; TCRdb holds only in-frame clones, not every one. The profile covers 200,000 or so clones, with roughly 76% appearing a single time and approximately 2% taken by the ten largest. The CDR3 sequence is 12 residues long. Germline CDR1 and CDR2: LGHNA and YNFKEQ. Trimming left V 4 bases short and J 8 bases short, with 6 bases between. The receptor was isolated from a woman aged 25 to 39 in good health and CMV-seropositive. The rearrangement links TRBV4-2 to TRBJ1-6; D call uncertain. What was sequenced was PBMCs. The CDR3 sequence: CASSPSDSPLHF. CDR3 sequence (DNA): TGTGCCAGCAGCCCGAGCGATTCACCCCTCCACTTT.